The 2 T cell receptor beta chains presented below share a single source sample, sequenced in a study of CD8 T cells in Susac syndrome. RNA in amounts of roughly 0.5 to 1 ug was reverse transcribed with random hexamers. MiXCR, run by TCRdb on the immunoSEQ multiplex PCR reads, gives a single entry per CDR3 protein. The sample records about 400,000 distinct CDR3 sequences, roughly 85% being singletons. Sequenced: CD8+ T cells from PBMCs. Receptor source: a human donor with multiple sclerosis.

This clonotype was seen once. The V gene is TRBV5-5, the J gene TRBJ1-1, with D unclear. The germline gives CDR1 SGHKS, CDR2 YYEKEE (reference sequence). The ends were cut back, 6 bases at V and 1 base at J, with 16 bases in the middle. The CDR3 is 15 residues long. The CDR3: CASTPLWPANTEAFF. CDR3 sequence (DNA): TGTGCCAGCACCCCTCTATGGCCGGCGAACACTGAAGCTTTCTTT.

This clonotype has only one observation. The chain recombines TRBV7-9 with TRBJ2-1; 9 bases line up with TRBD1. Germline trimming cut 6 bases from V and 4 bases from J; bases unmatched to any gene: 7. Per the germline V gene, CDR1 is SEHNR and CDR2 is FQNEAQ (reference sequence). The CDR3 length is 15 residues. The CDR3 protein is CASSGDREVYNEQFF. CDR3 in DNA: TGTGCCAGCAGTGGGGACAGGGAAGTATACAATGAGCAGTTCTTC.